This T cell receptor (beta chain) was recorded in a study of cytomegalovirus exposure and HLA in healthy donors. Notes on this clone: Its antigen is as yet unknown.

The CDR3 contains 11 residues. Germline V gene sequence: CDR1 KGHSH, CDR2 LQKENI. The V end lost 5 bases, the J end lost 8 bases, and 9 bases lay between the germline ends. PCR was performed using 60 Vbeta and 13 Jbeta primers. Method: immunoSEQ multiplex PCR; TCRdb's copy keeps in-frame clones and lacks some. The sample holds approximately 110,000 clones, around four fifths seen once. Points from the study as a whole: Productive rates of about 90% or about 30% were seen for most TCR beta V segments in an earlier analysis. V- and J-gene trimming in TCR beta was tied to a missense DCLRE1C variant by an analysis performed later. Later analysis placed DRB1 highest and HLA-C lowest in TCR association rates, which differed by HLA locus.

The receptor was derived from a woman aged 40 to 49 in good health and CMV-seronegative. This chain joins TRBV18 and TRBJ1-2, with D possibly TRBD1 on 6 matching bases. Input material: PBMCs. The CDR3 DNA is TGTGCCAGCTCAGCAGGGGAAGGCTACACCTTC. Its protein product is CASSAGEGYTF. Drawing the rest from reference TRBV18 and TRBJ1-2, the complete variable domain is NAGVMQNPRHLVRRRGQEARLRCSPMKGHSHVYWYRQLPEEGLKFMVYLQKENIIDESGMPKERFSAEFPKEGPSILRIQQVVRGDSAAYFCASSAGEGYTFGSGTRLTVV.